The present entry profiles one TCR beta chain with its context. Using CD45RO/CCR7/CD25/CD127/CD95/CD27, CD4+ naive, central memory, regulatory and stem cell-like memory cells were sorted. The investigators reverse transcribed all of the isolated RNA, so they sequenced expressed TCRB transcripts. Clones were read by immunoSEQ multiplex PCR, and TCRdb kept only the in-frame ones, dropping some. The sample lists a few hundred thousand clones; 8% to 13% were seen once. The data stem from a study of beta chain features in type 1 diabetes. Germline lookup yields CDR1 KGHSH and CDR2 LQKENI. Deletions cut 5 bases from V and 2 bases from J, with 6 bases between. CDR3 size: 12 residues.

The genes are TRBV18 and TRBJ2-5, with D possibly TRBD2 on 5 matching bases. Sequencing was carried out using naive CD4+ T cells from blood. This clonotype originated in a woman aged 25 to 39 in good health. DNA for the CDR3: TGTGCCAGCTCAACGGGACAAGAGACCCAGTACTTC. It specifies CASSTGQETQYF.